The TCR beta chain under discussion was sequenced for a study of Ad26.COV2.S vaccination and SARS-CoV-2 variants. Looking at the study overall: The Ad26.COV2.S arm of the COV1001 trial was where the donor was placed. Once, or twice with 56 days between doses, Ad26.COV2.S was given intramuscularly.

The germline V gene encodes CDR1 MGHRA and CDR2 YSYEKL. V was cut by 4 bases and J by 3 bases, with 12 bases left in between. The CDR3 runs 14 residues. Measured with immunoSEQ multiplex PCR; TCRdb has only the in-frame clones, and not every one. The table has more than 400,000 clones, 80% to 95% seen once. Noted treatment: 15 to 20 received Ad26.COV2.S at low or high dose, single or two shots; several received placebo; per-sample allocation not given. Repertoires come from day 63 after the first vaccine or placebo injection. Participants' vaccine, an Ad26 vector, delivered Wuhan-strain SARS-CoV-2 spike.

This specimen was peripheral blood, taken in a trial of Ad26.COV2.S vaccine versus placebo. This receptor was taken from a person between 18 and 65 years old who received the Ad26.COV2.S COVID-19 vaccine or a placebo. The V gene is TRBV4-1, the J gene TRBJ2-5; D possibly corresponds to TRBD2 (6 bases). CDR3: CASSRGVGEETQYF. DNA for the CDR3: TGCGCCAGCAGCCGCGGGGTGGGGGAAGAGACCCAGTACTTC.